These T cell receptor beta chains were read from a single sample in a study of regulatory T cells in long-lasting Graves disease. TCRdb passed the multiplex PCR reads through MiXCR, listing each CDR3 protein once. The table has roughly 520,000 distinct CDR3 sequences, around 12% seen once. In addition, the sample was reused for a study of T cells in Graves' hyperthyroidism and ophthalmopathy.

Specimen: peripheral blood mononuclear cells (PBMCs), collected at new diagnosis, from a patient treated with antithyroid drugs. The receptors stem from a woman in her 30s with Graves disease. Each CDR3 is given with its conserved first and last residue. D genes are given only for firm matches. Some rows have no size entry. The others give once, few or many, or a class for an expanded clone.

V	D	J	size	CDR3	DNA
TRBV6-2/TRBV6-3	-	TRBJ2-5	-	CASSYSQGRETQYF	TGTGCCAGCAGTTACTCCCAGGGCCGCGAGACCCAGTACTTC
TRBV11-2	-	TRBJ1-2	many	CASSLGGASYGYTF	TGTGCCAGCAGCTTGGGTGGCGCGAGCTATGGCTACACCTTC
TRBV28	-	TRBJ2-1	many	CASSLPGTRIFEQFF	TGTGCCAGCAGTTTACCCGGGACTCGGATCTTTGAGCAGTTCTTC
TRBV5-5	-	TRBJ1-2	-	CASSLLGGSSGYTF	TGTGCCAGCAGCCTATTGGGGGGATCGAGTGGCTACACCTTC
TRBV2	-	TRBJ2-5	many	CASSVGGSPETQYF	TGTGCCAGCAGTGTTGGGGGGTCTCCAGAGACCCAGTACTTC
TRBV20-1	-	TRBJ1-2	few	CSARKSANYGYTF	TGCAGTGCTAGAAAGTCAGCTAACTATGGCTACACCTTC
TRBV5-1	TRBD1	TRBJ1-1	-	CASSLAQGGTEAFF	TGCGCCAGCAGCTTGGCTCAGGGGGGCACTGAAGCTTTCTTT
TRBV9	-	TRBJ2-1	many	CASSVSSRSSYNEQFF	TGTGCCAGCAGCGTCTCCTCCCGGAGCTCCTACAATGAGCAGTTCTTC
TRBV4-1	-	TRBJ2-4	-	CASSQAAENIQYF	TGCGCCAGCAGCCAAGCGGCAGAAAACATTCAGTACTTC
TRBV12-3/TRBV12-4	TRBD1	TRBJ1-1	many	CASSLYGPASGQKAFF	TGTGCCAGCAGTTTATATGGGCCCGCCTCGGGACAGAAAGCTTTCTTT
TRBV11-3	TRBD1	TRBJ1-2	many	CASSPRDRVWSGYTF	TGTGCCAGCAGCCCCCGGGACAGGGTATGGAGTGGCTACACCTTC
TRBV6-2/TRBV6-3	-	TRBJ1-6	many	CASSYRDTILNSPLHF	TGTGCCAGCAGTTACCGGGACACCATCTTAAATTCACCCCTCCACTTT
TRBV18	-	TRBJ1-5	many	CASSPQGSAGQQPQHF	TGTGCCAGCTCACCGCAGGGGTCGGCAGGGCAACAGCCCCAGCATTTT
TRBV7-2	-	TRBJ1-1	many	CASSEQRAAEAFF	TGTGCCAGCAGCGAACAGCGGGCGGCTGAAGCTTTCTTT
TRBV7-2	-	TRBJ2-3	many	CASSLAAASTDTQYF	TGTGCCAGCAGCTTGGCTGCGGCTTCCACAGATACGCAGTATTTT